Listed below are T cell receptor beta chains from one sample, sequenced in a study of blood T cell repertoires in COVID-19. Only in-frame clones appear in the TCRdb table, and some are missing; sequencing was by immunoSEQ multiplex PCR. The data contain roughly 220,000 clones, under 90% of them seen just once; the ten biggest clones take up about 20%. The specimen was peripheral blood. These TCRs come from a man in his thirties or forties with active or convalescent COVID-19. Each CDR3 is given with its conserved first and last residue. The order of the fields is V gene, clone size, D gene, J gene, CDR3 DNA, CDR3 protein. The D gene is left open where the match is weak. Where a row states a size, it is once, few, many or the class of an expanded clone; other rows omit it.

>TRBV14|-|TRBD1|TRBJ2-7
TGTGCCAGCAGTGGGGACAGCAACTACGAGCAGTACTTC
CASSGDSNYEQYF
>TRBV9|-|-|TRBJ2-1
TGTGCCAGCAGTGCTAGTTCCTCCTACAATGAGCAGTTCTTC
CASSASSSYNEQFF
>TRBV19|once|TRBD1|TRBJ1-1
TGTGCCAGTAGATCCGACAGGGGGGGGAACACTGAAGCTTTCTTT
CASRSDRGGNTEAFF
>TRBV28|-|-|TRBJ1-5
TGTGCCAGCAGTTTTGCGGGGGCCACAAATCAGCCCCAGCATTTT
CASSFAGATNQPQHF
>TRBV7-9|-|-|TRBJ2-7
TGTGCCAGCAGCCAGGCTTACGAGCAGTACTTC
CASSQAYEQYF
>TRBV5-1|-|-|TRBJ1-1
TGCGCCAGCAGCTTGGAATTTGCCAGGGAATCTGTAGCTTTCTTT
CASSLEFARESVAFF
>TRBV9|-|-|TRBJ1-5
TGTGCCAGCAGCGTAGGTGGCCAGAGCAATCAGCCCCAGCATTTT
CASSVGGQSNQPQHF
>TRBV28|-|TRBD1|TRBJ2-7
TGTGCCAGCAGTTTATTCAGCGGGACAGGGAACTACGAGCAGTACTTC
CASSLFSGTGNYEQYF
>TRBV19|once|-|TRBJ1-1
TGTGCCAGTAGTATCGGGCCACAGGTGGGGAACACTGAAGCTTTCTTT
CASSIGPQVGNTEAFF
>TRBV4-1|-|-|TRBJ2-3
TGCGCCAGCAGCCAAGAGGGCTGGGGGCGGGCAGATACGCAGTATTTT
CASSQEGWGRADTQYF
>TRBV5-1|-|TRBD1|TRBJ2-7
TGCGCCAGCAGCCCCGGACAGGTTCCCTCCTACGAGCAGTACTTC
CASSPGQVPSYEQYF
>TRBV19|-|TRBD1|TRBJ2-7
TGTGCCAGTAGTATAGGGACAGGGAACTACGAGCAGTACTTC
CASSIGTGNYEQYF
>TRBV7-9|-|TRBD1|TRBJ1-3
TGTGCCAGCACATCGGGACAGGCTGGACCGGGGGACACCATATATTTT
CASTSGQAGPGDTIYF
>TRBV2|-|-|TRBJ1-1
TGTGCCAGCAGTGACGGGTCCGCCCCGACTGAAGCTTTCTTT
CASSDGSAPTEAFF
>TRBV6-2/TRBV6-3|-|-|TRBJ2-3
TGTGCCAGCAGTCGAACCGGAGGGCCGGGCACAGATACGCAGTATTTT
CASSRTGGPGTDTQYF
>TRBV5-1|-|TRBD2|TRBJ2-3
TGCGCCAGCAGTCTGACTAGCGGGGTCACAGATACGCAGTATTTT
CASSLTSGVTDTQYF
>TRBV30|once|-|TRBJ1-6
TGTGCCTGGGTCGGACAGCCTAATTCACCCCTCCACTTT
CAWVGQPNSPLHF
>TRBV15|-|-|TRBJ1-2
TGTGCCACCAGCAGAGAGACTCCGAAGTCTTTGCGTGGCTACACCTTC
CATSRETPKSLRGYTF
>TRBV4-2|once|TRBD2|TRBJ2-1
TGTGCCAGCAGCCCGGATAGCGGGACCTACAATGAGCAGTTCTTC
CASSPDSGTYNEQFF
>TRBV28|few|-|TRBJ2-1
TGTGCCAGCAGTTTATGGAGGCTTGAGCAGTTCTTC
CASSLWRLEQFF
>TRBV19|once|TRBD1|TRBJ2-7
TGTGCCAGTAGCCGGGACAGGACCTACGAGCAGTACTTC
CASSRDRTYEQYF
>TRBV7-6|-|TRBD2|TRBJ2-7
TGTGCCAGCAGTAGGGAGATAGCGGGACCCTCCTACGAGCAGTACTTC
CASSREIAGPSYEQYF
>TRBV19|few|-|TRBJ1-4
TGTGCCAGTAGTATGGAGGAGGGTCCGTGGGAAAAACTGTTTTTT
CASSMEEGPWEKLFF
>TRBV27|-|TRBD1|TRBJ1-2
TGTGCCAGCAGAGCGACAGGGATAATAGGCTACACCTTC
CASRATGIIGYTF